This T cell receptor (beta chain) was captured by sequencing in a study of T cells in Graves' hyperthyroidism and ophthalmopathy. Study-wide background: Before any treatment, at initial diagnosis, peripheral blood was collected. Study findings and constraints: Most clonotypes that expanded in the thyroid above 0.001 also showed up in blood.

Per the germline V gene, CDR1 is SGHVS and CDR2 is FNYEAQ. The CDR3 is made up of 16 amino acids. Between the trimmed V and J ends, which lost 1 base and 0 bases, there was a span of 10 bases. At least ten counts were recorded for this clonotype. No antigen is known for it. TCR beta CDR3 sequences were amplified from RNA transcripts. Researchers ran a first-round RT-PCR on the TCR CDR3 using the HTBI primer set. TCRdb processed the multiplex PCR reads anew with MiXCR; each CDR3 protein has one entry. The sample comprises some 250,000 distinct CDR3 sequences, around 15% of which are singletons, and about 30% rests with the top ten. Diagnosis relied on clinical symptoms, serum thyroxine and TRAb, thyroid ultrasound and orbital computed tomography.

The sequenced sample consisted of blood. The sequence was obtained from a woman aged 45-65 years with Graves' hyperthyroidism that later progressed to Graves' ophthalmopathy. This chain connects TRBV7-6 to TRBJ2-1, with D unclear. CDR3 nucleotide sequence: TGTGCCAGCAGCTTAGGTCGCAGCAACTCCTACAATGAGCAGTTCTTC. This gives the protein CASSLGRSNSYNEQFF.